The 8 T cell receptor beta chains in this list originate from one sample, sequenced in a study of blood T cells in healthy people across ages. Sample-barcoded 5' priming and a J-beta primer mix drove a second PCR of roughly 6 to 12 cycles. TCRdb independently ran MiXCR on the 5' RACE reads; one entry per CDR3 protein. Among over 600,000 distinct CDR3 sequences listed, roughly 41% were seen once. Specimen: blood. The receptor set was obtained from an elderly man in good health.

The chain is built from TRBV9 and TRBJ1-5; no clear D. The CDR3 is 14 residues long. The V gene's germline CDR1 is SGDLS and CDR2 YYNGEE. V shed 1 base and J shed 2 bases, with 7 bases lying between them. CDR3 amino acids: CASSVFDGNQPQHF. For the CDR3, the DNA is TGTGCCAGCAGCGTATTTGACGGCAATCAGCCCCAGCATTTT.

This clonotype was seen a few times. The J gene is TRBJ2-3, the V gene TRBV15; 8 nucleotides match TRBD2. This CDR3 region has 17 residues. V was pared by 4 bases and J by 0 bases, with 9 bases of the junction left unmatched. Per the germline V gene, CDR1 is LNHNV and CDR2 is YYDKDF (reference sequence). DNA for the CDR3: TGTGCCACCAGCAAAGGGGGGACTAGTGGTAGCACAGATACGCAGTATTTT. Protein sequence: CATSKGGTSGSTDTQYF.

In its sample, this clonotype was seen once. The chain employs TRBV25-1 and TRBJ2-5; 7 bases fit TRBD1. V dropped 1 base and J dropped 4; count of bases not matched to a gene: 12. CDR1 is MGHDK, CDR2 SYGVNS, per germline. The CDR3 covers 17 residues. The CDR3 DNA follows: TGTGCCAGCAGTGAATTGTTAGGGGGCGCCAGTCGAGAGACCCAGTACTTC. This encodes CASSELLGGASRETQYF.

This clonotype was observed a few times. The J gene is TRBJ2-2, the V gene TRBV9; 8 bases are a match to TRBD1. Germline lookup yields CDR1 SGDLS and CDR2 YYNGEE. The CDR3 is made up of 18 amino acids. V lost 0 bases to trimming and J lost 4 bases; unmatched junction nucleotides: 11. This CDR3 reads CASSVGASGGYFTGELFF. DNA for the CDR3: TGTGCCAGCAGCGTAGGGGCGTCAGGGGGCTATTTCACCGGGGAGCTGTTTTTT.

This chain connects TRBV15 to TRBJ2-1; the D is unclear. The CDR3 contains 15 residues. Germline CDR1 is LNHNV and CDR2 is YYDKDF (reference sequence). V lost 0 bases, J lost 8 bases, and 14 bases lay in between. Here the CDR3 reads CATSRDPRPADEQFF. In nucleotides, the CDR3 is TGTGCCACCAGCAGAGACCCCCGCCCGGCTGATGAGCAGTTCTTC.

This sequence joins TRBV5-1 and TRBJ2-3; 7 nucleotides align to TRBD1. The CDR3 contains 15 residues. The germline CDR1 and CDR2 sequences are SGHRS and YFSETQ. V lost 3 bases and J lost 4; bases outside the gene matches: 8. The CDR3, as DNA: TGCGCCAGCAGCTCGACAGGGAACCGACCAGATACGCAGTATTTT. It codes for CASSSTGNRPDTQYF.

This clonotype was detected a few times. V gene TRBV27 combines with J gene TRBJ1-4; D ambiguous. The V and J ends lost 6 bases and 0 bases respectively, with 8 bases between them. The CDR3 is made up of 14 amino acids. CDR1 is MNHEY and CDR2 is SMNVEV in the germline V gene (reference sequence). The CDR3 loop is CASSGPSTNEKLFF. CDR3 DNA sequence: TGTGCCAGCAGCGGCCCCTCAACTAATGAAAAACTGTTTTTT.

The chain links TRBV12-3 or TRBV12-4 to TRBJ2-1; a weak D match, TRBD2 (6 bases). V gave up 2 bases and J gave up 8 bases, with 10 bases separating them. CDR3 size: 13 residues. CDR3 loop: CASSLRSGDEQFF. The CDR3 DNA reads as TGTGCCAGCAGTTTAAGGTCGGGGGATGAGCAGTTCTTC.